The 17 T cell receptor beta chains in this list originate from one sample, sequenced in a study of T cell repertoires in aging, cancer and after chemotherapy. Amplification of TCR beta used genomic DNA extracted from peripheral blood. A mixed TRB-A/B primer pool amplified rearranged TRB by multiplex touch-down PCR. Via MiXCR, TCRdb re-called the multiplex PCR reads, giving one row per CDR3 protein. This sample has several thousand distinct CDR3 sequences, with under 40% found just once. Source material: blood. The receptors were gathered from a human donor with a blood cancer.

V and J are TRBV6-5 and TRBJ2-5, with 11 bases lining up with TRBD2. This CDR3 has 15 amino acids. V lost 0 bases to trimming and J lost 3 bases; unmatched junction nucleotides: 0. Germline CDR1 and CDR2: MNHEY and SVGAGI. The chain's CDR3 is CASSYSTSGKETQYF. The CDR3 nucleotides read TGTGCCAGCAGTTACTCGACTAGCGGGAAAGAGACCCAGTACTTC.

This clonotype is termed medium-sized (0.01 to 0.1%). The chain is built from TRBV29-1 and TRBJ1-2; D unresolved. Trimming took 4 bases from V and 0 from J, leaving 6 bases between them. Germline V CDR1 and CDR2: SQVTM, ANQGSEA. The CDR3 length is 12 residues. The CDR3: CSVGAANYGYTF. In DNA form, the CDR3 reads TGCAGCGTTGGGGCAGCTAACTATGGCTACACCTTC.

This clonotype was seen only a few times. The CDR3 nucleotides are TGTGCCAGCAAACTAGCGGGAGGGACAGAGACCCAGTACTTC. Protein sequence: CASKLAGGTETQYF. The chain combines TRBV6-2 or TRBV6-3 with TRBJ2-5; TRBD2 aligns across 13 bases. Germline V gives CDR1 MNHEY, CDR2 SVGEGT. The CDR3 totals 14 residues. With V trimmed by 7 bases and J by 4 bases, 3 bases remained unmatched.

In its sample, this clonotype was seen a few times. J is TRBJ2-1 and V is TRBV24-1; D tentatively fits TRBD1 or TRBD2 (5 bases each). Looked up from germline, CDR1 is KGHDR and CDR2 is SFDVKD. The CDR3 length is 15 residues. V gave up 4 bases and J gave up 5 bases, with 14 bases separating them. CDR3 in amino acids: CATSDQGTLDNEQFF. The DNA for the CDR3 is TGTGCCACCAGTGACCAAGGGACCTTGGACAATGAGCAGTTCTTC.

The rearrangement links TRBV18 to TRBJ1-1, with D perhaps matching TRBD1 (5 bases). Trimming took 0 bases from V and 5 from J, leaving 7 bases between them. This CDR3 is 13 amino acids long. Germline-derived CDR1 and CDR2 are KGHSH and LQKENI. In DNA, the CDR3 is TGTGCCAGCTCACCACCCGCAGGGACTGAAGCTTTCTTT. Translated, it gives CASSPPAGTEAFF.

This clonotype showed up just once. The chain uses TRBV7-6 and TRBJ2-1; TRBD2 aligns across 13 bases. V shed 7 bases, J shed 0 bases, and the junction held 3 bases outside the gene matches. Germline CDR1 reads SGHVS; CDR2 reads FNYEAQ. The CDR3 totals 16 residues. The chain's CDR3 is CASTRTSGSSYNEQFF. The CDR3 DNA sequence: TGTGCCAGCACCCGGACTAGCGGGAGCTCCTACAATGAGCAGTTCTTC.

This clonotype showed up just once. This chain links TRBV20-1 with TRBJ2-7; 7 nucleotides line up with TRBD1. Germline-derived CDR1 and CDR2 are DFQATT and SNEGSKA (reference sequence). This CDR3 comprises 13 residues. V shed 5 bases and J 0 bases; nucleotides not matched to a gene: 4. The DNA for the CDR3 is TGCAGTGCTGGGGGACAGCGCTCCTACGAGCAGTACTTC. This translates into CSAGGQRSYEQYF.

The chain couples TRBV6-2 or TRBV6-3 to TRBJ2-4; the D is unclear. CDR1 is MNHEY and CDR2 is SVGEGT in the germline V gene. This CDR3 comprises 14 residues. V lost 5 bases to trimming and J lost 0 bases, with 8 bases between them. CDR3 sequence reads: CASSPTVAKNIQYF. In DNA form, the CDR3 reads TGTGCCAGCAGTCCCACAGTAGCCAAAAACATTCAGTACTTC.

This chain connects TRBV20-1 to TRBJ2-1; 12 nucleotides align to TRBD2. The length of the CDR3 is 14 residues. Trimming cost V 6 bases and J 5 bases; bases outside gene matches: 5. Germline V gives CDR1 DFQATT, CDR2 SNEGSKA (reference sequence). CDR3 amino acids: CSAWTSGTHNEQFF. The CDR3 nucleotides read TGCAGTGCCTGGACTAGCGGGACCCACAATGAGCAGTTCTTC.

V is TRBV5-1 and J is TRBJ2-1; 11 bases fit TRBD2. The CDR3 runs 15 residues. Germline V gives CDR1 SGHRS, CDR2 YFSETQ. V was clipped by 4 bases and J by 9 bases; unmatched bases: 9. Written as DNA, the CDR3 is TGCGCCAGCAGCACCGTCCCCGGGACTAGCGGTGAGCAGTTCTTC. The encoded protein is CASSTVPGTSGEQFF.

V is TRBV12-3 or TRBV12-4 and J is TRBJ1-1; 9 positions agree with TRBD1. The CDR3 is 13 amino acids. With V trimmed by 6 bases and J by 10 bases, 9 bases remained unmatched. This chain's CDR3 is CASSRTGELVAFF. In DNA, the CDR3 is TGTGCCAGCAGCCGGACAGGGGAGCTCGTAGCTTTCTTT.

The V gene is TRBV6-5, the J gene TRBJ1-1; D not resolved. The CDR3 totals 14 residues. Germline V gene lookup returns CDR1 MNHEY and CDR2 SVGAGI. V was cut by 4 bases and J by 4 bases, with 13 bases left in between. The CDR3 region is CASSLIYQSTEAFF. The CDR3 region has the DNA TGTGCCAGCAGTTTAATCTACCAGAGCACTGAAGCTTTCTTT.

The rearrangement joins TRBV18 to TRBJ2-2, with D uncertain. The CDR3 covers 13 residues. The germline V and J ends were trimmed by 1 base and 7 bases, with 7 bases remaining between them. Germline V gene sequence: CDR1 KGHSH, CDR2 LQKENI. The chain's CDR3 is CASSPLPVGELFF. CDR3 sequence (DNA): TGTGCCAGCTCACCACTCCCCGTCGGGGAGCTGTTTTTT.

This clonotype was recorded a few times. V gene TRBV5-6 combines with J gene TRBJ2-2, with 11 bases matching TRBD2. V gave up 3 bases and J gave up 4 bases; unmatched junction bases: 17. Germline loops: CDR1 SGHDT, CDR2 YYEEEE. The CDR3 extends over 20 amino acids. The CDR3 protein is CASSSRYLTSGSGRTGELFF. The CDR3 DNA is TGTGCCAGCAGCTCCAGGTATCTTACTAGCGGGAGTGGACGCACCGGGGAGCTGTTTTTT.

Relative to its sample, this clonotype is medium-sized (0.01 to 0.1%). The genes are TRBV29-1 and TRBJ2-1, with no clear D. The V gene's germline CDR1 is SQVTM and CDR2 ANQGSEA. This CDR3 is 12 amino acids long. V lost 8 bases and J lost 10, with 18 bases in between. CDR3 protein: CSTHLAKGEQFF. The CDR3 bases are TGCAGCACGCACCTCGCCAAGGGCGAGCAGTTCTTC.

This clonotype was seen only a few times. V is TRBV20-1 and J is TRBJ2-3; 10 bases map to TRBD2. Germline CDR1 DFQATT, CDR2 SNEGSKA (reference sequence). This CDR3 spans 16 amino acids. V was clipped by 0 bases and J by 1 base; unmatched bases: 4. The CDR3 here is CSARDALAGGTDTQYF. CDR3 sequence (DNA): TGCAGTGCTAGAGATGCCCTAGCGGGAGGCACAGATACGCAGTATTTT.

The chain carries TRBV12-3 or TRBV12-4 and TRBJ2-7; 14 positions agree with TRBD2. The CDR3 has 18 amino acids. J was trimmed by 7 bases and V by 4 bases; bases with no gene match: 15. DNA of the CDR3: TGTGCCAGCAGTTCTAGAACTCGACTAGCGGGAGGGGCAAGGGAGCAGTACTTC. It yields the protein CASSSRTRLAGGAREQYF.